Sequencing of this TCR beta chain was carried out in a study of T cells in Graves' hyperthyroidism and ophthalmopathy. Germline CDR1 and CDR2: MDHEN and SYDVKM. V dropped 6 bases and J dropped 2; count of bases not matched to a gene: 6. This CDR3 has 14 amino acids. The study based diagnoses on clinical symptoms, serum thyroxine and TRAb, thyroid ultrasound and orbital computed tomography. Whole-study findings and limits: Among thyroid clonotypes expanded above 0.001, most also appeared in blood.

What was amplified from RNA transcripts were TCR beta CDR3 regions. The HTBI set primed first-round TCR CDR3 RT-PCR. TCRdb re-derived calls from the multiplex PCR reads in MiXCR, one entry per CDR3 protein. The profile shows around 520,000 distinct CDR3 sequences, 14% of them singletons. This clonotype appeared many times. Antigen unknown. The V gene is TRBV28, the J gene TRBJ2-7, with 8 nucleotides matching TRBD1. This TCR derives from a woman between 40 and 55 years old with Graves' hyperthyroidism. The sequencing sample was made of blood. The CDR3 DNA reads TGTGCCAGCAGGGGGACAGGACCGACCTACGAGCAGTACTTC. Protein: CASRGTGPTYEQYF.